This T cell receptor (beta chain) was documented in a study of PD-1 blockade in classical Hodgkin lymphoma. The time point is: cycle 4 day 1 (C4D1), after 6 weeks of nivolumab. Brentuximab vedotin exposure varied among the patients, all of whom had relapsed after autologous stem cell transplantation. V was clipped by 0 bases and J by 2 bases, with 11 bases between them. This CDR3 is built from 15 residues. Germline CDR1 SGHKS, CDR2 YYEKEE (reference sequence). The sample holds one count of this clone. Here immunoSEQ multiplex PCR was the method, and the copy in TCRdb shows in-frame clones only, minus some. The sample carries approximately 93,000 clones, 78% recorded once.

The sample consisted of peripheral blood mononuclear cells (PBMCs), taken before the fourth cycle of nivolumab. The chain couples TRBV5-5 to TRBJ1-2; D is undetermined. This TCR was recovered from a human donor with classical Hodgkin lymphoma. The CDR3 DNA sequence: TGTGCCAGCAGCTTGGTCGGTAGCGGAAACTATGGCTACACCTTC. This sequence encodes CASSLVGSGNYGYTF.